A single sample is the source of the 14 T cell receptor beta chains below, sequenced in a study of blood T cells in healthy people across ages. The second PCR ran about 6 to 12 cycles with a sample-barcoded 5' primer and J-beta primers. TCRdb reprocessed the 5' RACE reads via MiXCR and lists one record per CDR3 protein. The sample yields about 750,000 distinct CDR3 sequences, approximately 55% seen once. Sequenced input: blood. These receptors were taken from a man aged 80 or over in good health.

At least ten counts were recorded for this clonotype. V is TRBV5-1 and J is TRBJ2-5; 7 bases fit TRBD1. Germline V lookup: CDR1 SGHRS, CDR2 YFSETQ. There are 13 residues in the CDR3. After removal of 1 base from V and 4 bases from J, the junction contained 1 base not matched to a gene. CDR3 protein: CASSLNRGETQYF. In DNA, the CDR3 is TGCGCCAGCAGCTTGAACAGGGGAGAGACCCAGTACTTC. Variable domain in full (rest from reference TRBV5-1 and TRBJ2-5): KAGVTQTPRYLIKTRGQQVTLSCSPISGHRSVSWYQQTPGQGLQFLFEYFSETQRNKGNFPGRFSGRQFSNSRSEMNVSTLELGDSALYLCASSLNRGETQYFGPGTRLLVL.

The CDR3 nucleotides read TGTGCCAGCATGAGGGTCGCAACTAATGAAAAACTGTTTTTT. Translation gives CASMRVATNEKLFF. The chain employs TRBV2 and TRBJ1-4; D is uncertain. Per germline, CDR1 SNHLY and CDR2 FYNNEI. Trimming pared 7 bases from V and 0 bases from J, leaving 9 bases between. This CDR3 comprises 14 residues.

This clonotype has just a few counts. CDR3 residues: CASRDSPPNYGYTF. CDR3 bases: TGTGCCAGCAGGGACAGCCCCCCTAACTATGGCTACACCTTC. V is TRBV27 and J is TRBJ1-2, with D perhaps matching TRBD1 (6 bases). Germline values: CDR1 MNHEY, CDR2 SMNVEV (reference sequence). Deletions cut 6 bases from V and 0 bases from J, with 11 bases between. This CDR3 comprises 14 residues.

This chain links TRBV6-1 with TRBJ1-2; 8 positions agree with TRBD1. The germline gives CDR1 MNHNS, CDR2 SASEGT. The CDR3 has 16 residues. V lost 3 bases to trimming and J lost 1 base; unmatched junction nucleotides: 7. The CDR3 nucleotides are TGTGCCAGCAGTGAGAGGGTTGACAGGGGTAACTATGGCTACACCTTC. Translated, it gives CASSERVDRGNYGYTF.

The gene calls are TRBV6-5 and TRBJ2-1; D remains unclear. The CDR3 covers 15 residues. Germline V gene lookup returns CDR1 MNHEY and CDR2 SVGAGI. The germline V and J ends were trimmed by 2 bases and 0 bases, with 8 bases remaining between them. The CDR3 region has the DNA TGTGCCAGCAGTTACGGGGTTAGCTCCTACAATGAGCAGTTCTTC. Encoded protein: CASSYGVSSYNEQFF.

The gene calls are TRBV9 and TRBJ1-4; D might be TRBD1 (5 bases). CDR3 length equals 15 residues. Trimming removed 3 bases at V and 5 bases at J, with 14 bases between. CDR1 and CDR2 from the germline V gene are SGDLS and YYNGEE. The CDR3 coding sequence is TGTGCCAGCAGCGAAGGGACTTCACGAAATGAAAAACTGTTTTTT. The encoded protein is CASSEGTSRNEKLFF. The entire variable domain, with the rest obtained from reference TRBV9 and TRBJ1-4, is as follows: DSGVTQTPKHLITATGQRVTLRCSPRSGDLSVYWYQQSLDQGLQFLIQYYNGEERAKGNILERFSAQQFPDLHSELNLSSLELGDSALYFCASSEGTSRNEKLFFGSGTQLSVL.

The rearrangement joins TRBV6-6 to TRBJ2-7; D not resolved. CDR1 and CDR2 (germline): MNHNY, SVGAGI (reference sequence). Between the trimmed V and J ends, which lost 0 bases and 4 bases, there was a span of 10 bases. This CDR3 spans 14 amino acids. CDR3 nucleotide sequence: TGTGCCAGCAGTTACTCCGCCCGTCTGTACGAGCAGTACTTC. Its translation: CASSYSARLYEQYF.

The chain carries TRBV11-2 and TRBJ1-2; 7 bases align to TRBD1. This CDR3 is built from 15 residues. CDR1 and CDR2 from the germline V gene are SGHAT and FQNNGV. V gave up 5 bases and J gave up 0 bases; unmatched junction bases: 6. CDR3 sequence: CASSPRQGPNYGYTF. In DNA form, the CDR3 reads TGTGCCAGCAGCCCCCGACAGGGCCCTAACTATGGCTACACCTTC.

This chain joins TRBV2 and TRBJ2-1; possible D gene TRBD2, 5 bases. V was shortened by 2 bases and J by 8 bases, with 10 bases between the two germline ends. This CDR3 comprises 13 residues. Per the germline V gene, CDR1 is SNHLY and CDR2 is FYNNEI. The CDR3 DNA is TGTGCCAGCAGTGAATTGGTCGGGGATGAGCAGTTCTTC. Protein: CASSELVGDEQFF. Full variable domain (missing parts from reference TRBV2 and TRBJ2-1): EPEVTQTPSHQVTQMGQEVILRCVPISNHLYFYWYRQILGQKVEFLVSFYNNEISEKSEIFDDQFSVERPDGSNFTLKIRSTKLEDSAMYFCASSELVGDEQFFGPGTRLTVL.

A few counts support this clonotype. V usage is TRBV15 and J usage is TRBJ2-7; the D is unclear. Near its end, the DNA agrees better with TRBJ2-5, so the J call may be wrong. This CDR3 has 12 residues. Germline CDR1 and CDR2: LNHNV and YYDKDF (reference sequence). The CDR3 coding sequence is TGTGCCACCAGCAGAGATATACAGACCCAGTACTTC. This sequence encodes CATSRDIQTQYF.

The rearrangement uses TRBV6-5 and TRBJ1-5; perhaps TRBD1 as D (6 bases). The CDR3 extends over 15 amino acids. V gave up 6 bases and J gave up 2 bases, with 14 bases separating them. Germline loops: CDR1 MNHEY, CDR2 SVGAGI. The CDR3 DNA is TGTGCCAGCAGCTCTGGGACAAGGGGCAATCAGCCCCAGCATTTT. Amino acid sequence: CASSSGTRGNQPQHF.

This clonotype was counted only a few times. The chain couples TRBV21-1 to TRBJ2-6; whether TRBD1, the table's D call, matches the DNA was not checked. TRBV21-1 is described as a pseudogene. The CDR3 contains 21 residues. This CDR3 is CASSNLGGTDPSDWRANVLTF. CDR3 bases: TGTGCCAGCAGCAACCTGGGCGGTACGGACCCGTCAGACTGGCGGGCCAACGTCCTGACTTTC.

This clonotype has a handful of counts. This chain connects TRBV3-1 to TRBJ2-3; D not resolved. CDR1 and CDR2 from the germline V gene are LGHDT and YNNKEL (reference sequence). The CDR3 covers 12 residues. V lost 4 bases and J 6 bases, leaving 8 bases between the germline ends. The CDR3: CASSRIGDTQYF. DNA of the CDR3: TGTGCCAGCAGCCGAATAGGGGATACGCAGTATTTT.

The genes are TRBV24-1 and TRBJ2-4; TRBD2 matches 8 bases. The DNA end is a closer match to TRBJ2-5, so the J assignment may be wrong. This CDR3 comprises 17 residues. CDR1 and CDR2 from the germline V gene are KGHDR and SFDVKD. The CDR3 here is CATSDLRGGDHQETQYF. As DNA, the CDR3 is TGTGCCACCAGTGATTTGCGGGGGGGAGATCATCAAGAGACCCAGTACTTC.